One sample yielded the 32 T cell receptor beta chains listed below, sequenced in a study of technical replicates of blood from a few donors. Profiled with immunoSEQ multiplex PCR; TCRdb holds only in-frame clones, not every one. The table shows tens of thousands of clones, with about 96% occurring only once. The sample was T cells isolated from PBMCs. These receptors came from a human donor in good health.

This clone was counted a few times. The gene calls are TRBV7-9 and TRBJ1-2, with 7 bases identical to TRBD1. CDR1 SEHNR and CDR2 FQNEAQ come from the germline V gene (reference sequence). Germline trimming cut 5 bases from V and 0 bases from J; bases unmatched to any gene: 6. CDR3 length equals 15 residues. CDR3 region: CASSVVTGANYGYTF. The CDR3 nucleotides are TGTGCCAGCAGCGTAGTTACAGGGGCTAACTATGGCTACACCTTC.

The V call is TRBV6-1, the J call TRBJ1-5, with D possibly being TRBD1 (5 bases). CDR3 length equals 14 residues. Trimming removed 3 bases from V and 11 bases from J, with 17 bases in between. Per germline, CDR1 MNHNS and CDR2 SASEGT. CDR3 in DNA: TGTGCCAGCAGTGAGGTTGGGGGGGAGGTTGCCCAGCATTTT. Its protein product is CASSEVGGEVAQHF.

V usage is TRBV7-2 and J usage is TRBJ2-1; a weak D match, TRBD1 (5 bases). Germline V gene lookup returns CDR1 SGHTA and CDR2 FQGNSA. The CDR3 has 11 amino acids. The V end lost 4 bases, the J end lost 15 bases, and 13 bases lay between the germline ends. As DNA, the CDR3 is TGTGCCAGCAGCTCGCTTTCAGACAGGTTCTTC. Its translation: CASSSLSDRFF.

The chain combines TRBV18 with TRBJ1-5, with D hard to call. V was pared by 0 bases and J by 2 bases, with 11 bases between. The CDR3 runs 16 residues. Germline loops: CDR1 KGHSH, CDR2 LQKENI. The CDR3 is CASSPPTSVGNQPQHF. DNA of the CDR3: TGTGCCAGCTCACCACCCACTAGCGTCGGCAATCAGCCCCAGCATTTT. The variable domain in full, completed from reference TRBV18 and TRBJ1-5, reads NAGVMQNPRHLVRRRGQEARLRCSPMKGHSHVYWYRQLPEEGLKFMVYLQKENIIDESGMPKERFSAEFPKEGPSILRIQQVVRGDSAAYFCASSPPTSVGNQPQHFGDGTRLSIL.

This sequence joins TRBV18 and TRBJ2-1; D perhaps matches TRBD1 (6 bases). V lost 3 bases to trimming and J lost 4 bases, with 10 bases between them. This CDR3 has 14 amino acids. Germline CDR1 KGHSH, CDR2 LQKENI. CDR3 sequence (DNA): TGTGCCAGCTCACCGGTGACAGGATACAATGAGCAGTTCTTC. It translates to CASSPVTGYNEQFF.

This clone has just one count. V and J are TRBV4-1 and TRBJ1-2; weak D call: TRBD1 (6 bases). Germline assignment: CDR1 MGHRA and CDR2 YSYEKL. The CDR3 length is 15 residues. Between the trimmed V and J ends, which lost 1 base and 4 bases, there was a span of 13 bases. The CDR3 region has the DNA TGCGCCAGCAGCCAAGGAAATTCGGACAGCTATGGCTACACCTTC. This translates into CASSQGNSDSYGYTF.

This chain uses TRBV7-8 with TRBJ2-7; D gene unclear. There are 12 residues in the CDR3. V dropped 5 bases and J dropped 2 bases, with 7 bases sitting between them. CDR1 is SGHVS and CDR2 is FQNEAQ in the germline V gene. The CDR3: CASSRVTYEQYF. DNA of the CDR3: TGTGCCAGCAGCCGCGTAACCTACGAGCAGTACTTC.

This sequence joins TRBV28 and TRBJ1-4; TRBD1 agrees at 12 bases. Germline V CDR1 and CDR2: MDHEN, SYDVKM. V trimming: 4 bases; J trimming: 11 bases; junction bases outside the gene matches: 5. The CDR3 consists of 14 residues. The CDR3 DNA reads TGTGCCAGCAGTTCGGGACAGGGGGCTAGGAAACTGTTTTTT. It yields the protein CASSSGQGARKLFF.

This chain connects TRBV7-6 to TRBJ1-2, with 8 bases lining up with TRBD1. Trimming removed 4 bases from V and 6 bases from J; junction bases left unmatched: 4. The CDR3 totals 13 residues. Germline CDR1 reads SGHVS; CDR2 reads FNYEAQ. In DNA form, the CDR3 reads TGTGCCAGCAGCTCAGACAGGGGTAATGGCTACACCTTC. It translates to CASSSDRGNGYTF. Based on the CDR3 plus reference TRBV7-6 and TRBJ1-2, the full variable domain is GAGVSQSPRYKVTKRGQDVALRCDPISGHVSLYWYRQALGQGPEFLTYFNYEAQQDKSGLPNDRFSAERPEGSISTLTIQRTEQRDSAMYRCASSSDRGNGYTFGSGTRLTVV.

The chain couples TRBV6-6 to TRBJ2-7; 8 bases align to TRBD1. V trimming: 7 bases; J trimming: 4 bases; junction bases outside the gene matches: 12. There are 15 residues in the CDR3. The germline V gene has CDR1 MNHNY and CDR2 SVGAGI (reference sequence). The DNA for the CDR3 is TGTGCCAGCACCCACTCCTCAAGACAGGGGTACGAGCAGTACTTC. Translated, it gives CASTHSSRQGYEQYF.

V usage is TRBV6-5 and J usage is TRBJ2-7, with 9 bases lining up with TRBD1. With 6 bases clipped from V and 5 bases from J, the junction kept 11 bases outside the gene matches. The CDR3 covers 15 residues. Germline V lookup: CDR1 MNHEY, CDR2 SVGAGI. CDR3 protein: CASSDPGQGIHEQYF. The CDR3 DNA reads TGTGCCAGCAGCGACCCGGGACAGGGTATCCACGAGCAGTACTTC.

The chain has TRBV27 and TRBJ2-1; D might be TRBD2 (5 bases). The germline gives CDR1 MNHEY, CDR2 SMNVEV (reference sequence). The CDR3 is 13 residues long. V lost 6 bases and J 5 bases, leaving 11 bases between the germline ends. DNA for the CDR3: TGTGCCAGCAGGAGGGCCGGGGACAATGAGCAGTTCTTC. The encoded protein is CASRRAGDNEQFF.

This rearrangement joins TRBV18 to TRBJ1-1; 7 nucleotides agree with TRBD1. This CDR3 is 14 amino acids long. V dropped 10 bases and J dropped 1; count of bases not matched to a gene: 9. The V gene's germline CDR1 is KGHSH and CDR2 LQKENI. CDR3 DNA: TGTGCCACCCTTCAGGACAGGAGGAACACTGAAGCTTTCTTT. Translating it yields CATLQDRRNTEAFF.

V and J are TRBV5-1 and TRBJ2-2; perhaps TRBD1 as D (6 bases). Trimming stripped 7 bases from V and 2 bases from J, with 9 bases between. The CDR3 totals 13 residues. Germline loops: CDR1 SGHRS, CDR2 YFSETQ. The CDR3 sequence is CASRGGNTGELFF. The CDR3 coding sequence is TGCGCCAGCCGAGGGGGTAACACCGGGGAGCTGTTTTTT.

V is TRBV21-1 and J is TRBJ1-1; TRBD1, the table's D call, lacks a check against the DNA. TRBV21-1 is classified as a pseudogene. The CDR3 length is 16 residues. CDR3 loop: CASRTGNTEVDTEAFF. DNA of the CDR3: TGTGCCAGCAGGACAGGGAATACCGAAGTAGACACTGAAGCTTTCTTT.

This clone occurred once. The V call is TRBV7-8, the J call TRBJ2-5, with TRBD2 identical over 8 bases. Germline V lookup: CDR1 SGHVS, CDR2 FQNEAQ. There are 16 residues in the CDR3. The ends lost 1 base at V and 7 bases at J; junction bases unmatched: 11. Here the CDR3 DNA reads TGTGCCAGCAGCTTAGAAGCGGGGGCGGGGTATGGGACCCAGTACTTC. Residues: CASSLEAGAGYGTQYF.

This CDR3 reads CASSQGPDRGTGELFF. The CDR3 coding sequence is TGCGCCAGCAGCCAAGGTCCGGACAGGGGCACCGGGGAGCTGTTTTTT. The chain employs TRBV4-3 and TRBJ2-2, with TRBD1 identical over 9 bases. CDR3 size: 16 residues. Germline lookup yields CDR1 LGHNA and CDR2 YSLEER. V shed 1 base, J shed 4 bases, and the junction held 4 bases outside the gene matches.

The chain combines TRBV30 with TRBJ2-7; D is unresolved. Germline V gene data show CDR1 as GTSNPN and CDR2 as SVGIG (reference sequence). V was cut by 3 bases and J by 2 bases, with 5 bases left in between. This CDR3 contains 11 residues. The CDR3 region has the DNA TGTGCCTGGAGCGCGACCTACGAGCAGTACTTC. It codes for CAWSATYEQYF.

This chain connects TRBV2 to TRBJ1-4, with D tentatively TRBD1 (6 bases). V was cut by 2 bases and J by 4 bases, with 11 bases left in between. Germline V lookup: CDR1 SNHLY, CDR2 FYNNEI. This CDR3 contains 15 residues. The CDR3 sequence is CASSESGHNNEKLFF. CDR3 DNA: TGTGCCAGCAGTGAATCGGGACACAATAATGAAAAACTGTTTTTT.

The V call is TRBV7-8, the J call TRBJ1-2, with 12 bases lining up with TRBD1. CDR1 is SGHVS and CDR2 is FQNEAQ in the germline V gene. The V segment lost 2 bases and the J segment 8 bases; nucleotides outside the gene matches: 6. The CDR3 consists of 15 residues. The CDR3 bases are TGTGCCAGCAGCTTACCGGGACAGGGGGCGTTAGGCTACACCTTC. The encoded protein is CASSLPGQGALGYTF.

This rearrangement joins TRBV29-1 to TRBJ2-7, with TRBD1 matching 9 bases. V lost 3 bases and J lost 3; bases outside the gene matches: 9. The CDR3 consists of 15 residues. From germline, CDR1 is SQVTM and CDR2 ANQGSEA. In DNA, the CDR3 is TGCAGCGTTGAGGGAGGGACAGGGACAATCTACGAGCAGTACTTC. It yields the protein CSVEGGTGTIYEQYF.

The chain employs TRBV18 and TRBJ2-7; no definite D call. V dropped 2 bases and J dropped 7 bases, with 15 bases sitting between them. The CDR3 covers 14 residues. Germline V lookup: CDR1 KGHSH, CDR2 LQKENI. The CDR3 DNA sequence: TGTGCCAGCTCACCATCCGAATCTCGCCGGGAGCAGTACTTC. This gives the protein CASSPSESRREQYF.

V and J are TRBV7-9 and TRBJ1-2; TRBD1 is a possible D gene (6 bases). Germline CDR1 and CDR2: SEHNR and FQNEAQ (reference sequence). V dropped 5 bases and J dropped 7 bases, with 17 bases sitting between them. The CDR3 contains 14 residues. DNA of the CDR3: TGTGCCAGCAGCCAAACAACAGGGAATCGTGGCTACACCTTC. Amino acid sequence: CASSQTTGNRGYTF.

The chain combines TRBV20-1 with TRBJ2-7; a weak D match, TRBD2 (5 bases). Looked up from germline, CDR1 is DFQATT and CDR2 is SNEGSKA (reference sequence). This CDR3 has 11 amino acids. The V and J ends lost 1 base and 6 bases respectively, with 7 bases between them. CDR3 loop: CSARAGFEQYF. CDR3 nucleotide sequence: TGCAGTGCTAGAGCGGGGTTCGAGCAGTACTTC.

CDR3 region: CASSAGGLNPLTYEQYF. In DNA, the CDR3 is TGCGCCAGCAGCGCGGGAGGCTTGAATCCCCTCACCTACGAGCAGTACTTC. The chain combines TRBV5-1 with TRBJ2-7; TRBD2 agrees at 8 bases. The V segment lost 4 bases and the J segment 2 bases; nucleotides outside the gene matches: 14. Germline V lookup: CDR1 SGHRS, CDR2 YFSETQ. The length of the CDR3 is 17 residues. Combining the CDR3 with reference TRBV5-1 and TRBJ2-7 gives the whole variable domain KAGVTQTPRYLIKTRGQQVTLSCSPISGHRSVSWYQQTPGQGLQFLFEYFSETQRNKGNFPGRFSGRQFSNSRSEMNVSTLELGDSALYLCASSAGGLNPLTYEQYFGPGTRLTVT.

The gene calls are TRBV5-1 and TRBJ1-1; 7 bases match TRBD1. Trimming cost V 4 bases and J 11 bases; bases outside gene matches: 11. Germline V gene data show CDR1 as SGHRS and CDR2 as YFSETQ. The CDR3 covers 13 residues. The CDR3, as DNA: TGCGCCAGCAGCCCAGGGACAGCAGTTTTGGCTTTCTTT. It translates to CASSPGTAVLAFF.

CDR3 loop: CASGGTGGYTF. In nucleotides, the CDR3 is TGTGCCAGTGGAGGGACAGGAGGCTACACCTTC. V usage is TRBV6-5 and J usage is TRBJ1-2; 8 bases fit TRBD1. The trim removed 9 bases at V and 8 bases at J, leaving 5 bases unmatched. This CDR3 contains 11 residues. CDR1 is MNHEY, CDR2 SVGAGI, per germline.

The rearrangement uses TRBV10-2 and TRBJ1-4; 9 bases match TRBD1. Germline CDR1 WSHSY, CDR2 SAAADI. The V gene end was trimmed by 5 bases and the J gene end by 0 bases; junction bases not matched to a gene: 4. The CDR3 covers 16 residues. CDR3 sequence: CASSRRTGATNEKLFF. The DNA for the CDR3 is TGCGCCAGCAGTAGGAGGACAGGGGCAACTAATGAAAAACTGTTTTTT.

The genes are TRBV7-9 and TRBJ1-1; 7 bases are shared with TRBD1. The V segment lost 2 bases and the J segment 4 bases; nucleotides outside the gene matches: 4. The CDR3 has 14 amino acids. Germline CDR1 reads SEHNR; CDR2 reads FQNEAQ (reference sequence). Here the CDR3 DNA reads TGTGCCAGCAGCTTAAGGGGGGACAGCACTGAAGCTTTCTTT. Amino acid sequence: CASSLRGDSTEAFF.

The gene calls are TRBV6-5 and TRBJ2-1; 7 bases match TRBD2. The ends lost 2 bases at V and 8 bases at J; junction bases unmatched: 6. Germline loops: CDR1 MNHEY, CDR2 SVGAGI. The CDR3 covers 14 residues. The CDR3 coding sequence is TGTGCCAGCAGTTACCCTAGTGGGGGGGATGAGCAGTTCTTC. It codes for CASSYPSGGDEQFF.

In this sample, this clone turned up once. The chain is built from TRBV11-1 and TRBJ1-5, with 7 bases identical to TRBD1. The V segment lost 5 bases and the J segment 13 bases; nucleotides outside the gene matches: 11. The CDR3 is 13 residues long. CDR1 and CDR2 from the germline V gene are SGHAT and FQDESV (reference sequence). CDR3 nucleotide sequence: TGTGCCAGCAGCCGAACTACTGGGACAGAACAGCATTTT. It yields the protein CASSRTTGTEQHF.

The V gene is TRBV6-5, the J gene TRBJ2-5, with 8 nucleotides matching TRBD2. The J segment lost 5 bases and the V segment lost 6 bases, leaving 11 bases of the junction unmatched. This CDR3 contains 15 residues. Germline lookup yields CDR1 MNHEY and CDR2 SVGAGI. Written as DNA, the CDR3 is TGTGCCAGCAGGTTACTAGCGGAGGCCTTGGAGACCCAGTACTTC. It encodes CASRLLAEALETQYF.